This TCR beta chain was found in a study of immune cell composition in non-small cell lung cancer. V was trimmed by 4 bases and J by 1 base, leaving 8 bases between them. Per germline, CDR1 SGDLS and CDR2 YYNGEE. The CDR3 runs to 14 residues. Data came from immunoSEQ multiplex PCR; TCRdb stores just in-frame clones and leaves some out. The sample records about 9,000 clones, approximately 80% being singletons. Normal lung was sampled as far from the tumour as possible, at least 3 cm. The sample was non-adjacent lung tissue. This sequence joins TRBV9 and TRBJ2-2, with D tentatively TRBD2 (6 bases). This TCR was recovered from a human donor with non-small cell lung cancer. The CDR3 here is CASSMGLNTGELFF. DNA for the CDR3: TGTGCCAGCAGCATGGGACTGAACACCGGGGAGCTGTTTTTT.